This T cell receptor beta chain appears in the sequencing data of a study of shared clonotypes between healthy human individuals. Naive CD8 cells lacked CD45RO, underwent positive selection for CCR7 and left out terminally differentiated effector memory CD45RA+ cells. As to this clone: As yet, its antigen is unknown.

Generated by immunoSEQ multiplex PCR, the TCRdb table keeps only in-frame clones and is missing some. Of about 1,800,000 clones listed, about 95% are singletons. Study-wide points: Of the naive CD4 clonotypes, around 5% were shared across four donors. As a rule, naive subsets had a larger estimated richness than memory subsets.

This sequence originates from a man aged 18 to 30 in good health. The sequencing input was naive CD8+ T cells sorted from blood.

CDR3 bases: TGTGCCAGCGCCGTTAGGGAGGTAGCGGGGGAACGCACAGATACGCAGTATTTT. Translation gives CASAVREVAGERTDTQYF. This chain links TRBV25-1 with TRBJ2-3, with 9 bases lining up with TRBD2. After removal of 8 bases from V and 1 base from J, the junction contained 16 bases not matched to a gene. CDR1 MGHDK and CDR2 SYGVNS come from the germline V gene. The length of the CDR3 is 18 residues.